A single sample is the source of the 18 T cell receptor beta chains below, sequenced in a study of blood T cells in healthy people across ages. It was with a sample-barcoded 5' primer and a J-beta primer mix that a second PCR of roughly 7 to 12 cycles was run. Using its own MiXCR run on the 5' RACE reads, TCRdb lists one record per CDR3 protein. This table holds hundreds of thousands of distinct CDR3 sequences, around two fifths found once. Sample: blood. The receptor set was obtained from a man aged 55 to 70 in good health.

The J gene is TRBJ2-6, the V gene TRBV2; D uncertain. CDR1 is SNHLY, CDR2 FYNNEI, per germline. This CDR3 contains 18 residues. Between the trimmed V and J ends, which lost 6 bases and 1 base, there was a span of 19 bases. The CDR3 region has the DNA TGTGCCAGCAGCCCCCTGAGACGAACAGCTTCTGGGGCCAACGTCCTGACTTTC. It encodes CASSPLRRTASGANVLTF.

For this clonotype: A much larger clone lies a single base off, so this may be a read error. The chain joins TRBV7-2 to TRBJ2-3, with a weak D call TRBD1 (5 bases). Germline V gives CDR1 SGHTA, CDR2 FQGNSA. This CDR3 is built from 17 residues. The CDR3 sequence: CAGSLETRALSTDTQYF. The CDR3 region has the DNA TGTGCCGGCAGCTTAGAAACCAGGGCCCTTAGCACAGATACGCAGTATTTT.

The chain uses TRBV6-6 and TRBJ2-6, with a tentative D call TRBD2 (5 bases). The CDR3 runs to 13 residues. Trimming cost V 10 bases and J 2 bases, with 9 bases left between them. Germline V gene data show CDR1 as MNHNY and CDR2 as SVGAGI (reference sequence). The CDR3 region is CAIGVTGANVLTF. The CDR3 nucleotides are TGTGCCATCGGGGTGACTGGGGCCAACGTCCTGACTTTC.

This clonotype has just one count. The rearrangement joins TRBV5-1 to TRBJ2-5; D is ambiguous. Judging by the DNA end, TRBJ2-7 fits better; the J call may be wrong. CDR3 length equals 15 residues. The V gene's germline CDR1 is SGHRS and CDR2 YFSETQ. The CDR3 reads CASSLGSPEFGEQYF. CDR3 nucleotides: TGCGCCAGCAGCTTGGGATCCCCCGAATTTGGCGAGCAGTACTTC.

The CDR3 region has the DNA TGTGCCAGCAGCTTAGTGTGGACTAGCGGGGAGACCGGGGAGCTGTTTTTT. Translating gives CASSLVWTSGETGELFF. V is TRBV13 and J is TRBJ2-2, with 12 bases lining up with TRBD2. Germline CDR1 is PRHDT and CDR2 is FYEKMQ (reference sequence). The CDR3 totals 17 residues. V lost 1 base, J lost 5 bases, and 5 bases stayed unmatched.

This chain connects TRBV30 to TRBJ2-3; the D is unclear. The CDR3 is 15 residues long. Trimming stripped 5 bases from V and 2 bases from J, with 17 bases between. CDR1 GTSNPN and CDR2 SVGIG come from the germline V gene (reference sequence). CDR3 bases: TGTGCCTGGGGAAATTATCGCGGCTACACAGATACGCAGTATTTT. Translated: CAWGNYRGYTDTQYF.

In its sample, this clonotype was seen many times. CDR3 bases: TGTGCCAGCAGTCGGACTAGCGGGCCCTACAATGAGCAGTTCTTC. This gives the protein CASSRTSGPYNEQFF. The rearrangement joins TRBV12-3 or TRBV12-4 to TRBJ2-1; 11 bases match TRBD2. Unmatched junction bases numbered 2, after V lost 5 bases and J lost 2 bases. The CDR3 length is 15 residues.

This rearrangement joins TRBV6-6 to TRBJ1-6; 9 positions match TRBD1. Germline CDR1 reads MNHNY; CDR2 reads SVGAGI (reference sequence). The CDR3 runs to 15 residues. V gave up 7 bases and J gave up 9 bases; unmatched junction bases: 10. The CDR3 nucleotides are TGTGCCAGCACCCCTAGGACAGGGGATGGTTCACCCCTCCACTTT. This sequence encodes CASTPRTGDGSPLHF.

The chain joins TRBV4-1 to TRBJ2-2; 9 bases align to TRBD2. The CDR3 covers 17 residues. J gave up 7 bases and V 3 bases, and 12 bases lay outside the gene matches. The germline CDR1 and CDR2 sequences are MGHRA and YSYEKL. This chain's CDR3 is CASSHQSAGGYGGELFF. The DNA of the CDR3 is TGCGCCAGCAGCCATCAGTCTGCGGGGGGGTACGGCGGGGAGCTGTTTTTT.

The table lists this clonotype with a few counts. This rearrangement joins TRBV5-1 to TRBJ2-3; tentatively, D is TRBD1 (5 bases). Trimming took off 0 bases at V and 5 bases at J, with 13 bases between the two ends. The CDR3 runs 15 residues. CDR1 is SGHRS and CDR2 is YFSETQ in the germline V gene. The CDR3: CASSLGQQVKDTQYF. CDR3 sequence (DNA): TGCGCCAGCAGCTTGGGACAGCAAGTAAAAGATACGCAGTATTTT.

The chain is built from TRBV11-2 and TRBJ2-5; TRBD1 or TRBD2 may be the D gene (5 bases each). V lost 5 bases, J lost 5 bases, and 18 bases lay in between. This CDR3 has 15 amino acids. Germline values: CDR1 SGHAT, CDR2 FQNNGV. The chain's CDR3 is CASSASGARGETQYF. CDR3 DNA sequence: TGTGCCAGCAGCGCGTCCGGGGCCCGCGGGGAGACCCAGTACTTC. The full variable domain, in which reference TRBV11-2 and TRBJ2-5 provide the parts outside the CDR3, is EAGVAQSPRYKIIEKRQSVAFWCNPISGHATLYWYQQILGQGPKLLIQFQNNGVVDDSQLPKDRFSAERLKGVDSTLKIQPAKLEDSAVYLCASSASGARGETQYFGPGTRLLVL.

The J gene is TRBJ2-5, the V gene TRBV20-1, with TRBD1 matching over 8 bases. The CDR3 contains 14 residues. Germline V gives CDR1 DFQATT, CDR2 SNEGSKA (reference sequence). Trimming took 5 bases from V and 2 from J; bases not matched to a gene: 7. This CDR3 is CSAPANRGQETQYF. The CDR3 DNA reads as TGCAGTGCTCCCGCGAACAGGGGGCAAGAGACCCAGTACTTC.

This clonotype has only a few counts. The chain links TRBV6-2 or TRBV6-3 to TRBJ2-2; TRBD2 might be the D (6 bases). The CDR3 covers 19 residues. Trimming removed 4 bases from V and 2 bases from J, with 23 bases in between. The germline gives CDR1 MNHEY, CDR2 SVGEGT. The CDR3 coding sequence is TGTGCCAGCAGTTTTGAGGGCGAATGGAGGGGCTCAAACACCGGGGAGCTGTTTTTT. Encoded protein: CASSFEGEWRGSNTGELFF.

This clonotype was seen a handful of times. V usage is TRBV2 and J usage is TRBJ2-7, with unresolved D. The V and J ends lost 6 bases and 4 bases respectively, with 25 bases between them. The CDR3 covers 17 residues. CDR1 and CDR2 from the germline V gene are SNHLY and FYNNEI. CDR3 DNA: TGTGCCAGCAGCCGAACTCGGAGTGTACTGGGCTCTTACGAGCAGTACTTC. Protein: CASSRTRSVLGSYEQYF.

A single count supports this clonotype. This chain uses TRBV27 with TRBJ1-5; 7 positions agree with TRBD1. The CDR3 runs to 20 residues. Trimming took 5 bases from V and 2 from J; bases not matched to a gene: 21. The V gene's germline CDR1 is MNHEY and CDR2 SMNVEV (reference sequence). The CDR3 region has the DNA TGTGCCAGCAGTCGACTAGACAGGGCTGGGGGAATGGGGGGCAATCAGCCCCAGCATTTT. It yields the protein CASSRLDRAGGMGGNQPQHF.

This clonotype was detected only once. The rearrangement uses TRBV11-2 and TRBJ2-1, with 7 positions matching TRBD1. The CDR3 length is 15 residues. V gave up 3 bases and J gave up 5 bases; unmatched junction bases: 7. Germline V gene sequence: CDR1 SGHAT, CDR2 FQNNGV. CDR3 nucleotide sequence: TGTGCCAGCAGCTTGAACCGGGACAGAAACAATGAGCAGTTCTTC. It translates to CASSLNRDRNNEQFF.

The V call is TRBV15, the J call TRBJ1-5; 11 nucleotides match TRBD1. The CDR3 runs to 18 residues. Germline CDR1 is LNHNV and CDR2 is YYDKDF (reference sequence). V dropped 9 bases and J dropped 5; count of bases not matched to a gene: 18. CDR3 sequence: CATGSPPGQGGSDQPQHF. The DNA for the CDR3 is TGTGCCACAGGGTCCCCGCCGGGACAGGGGGGTAGTGATCAGCCCCAGCATTTT. Full variable domain (rest looked up from reference TRBV15 and TRBJ1-5): DAMVIQNPRYQVTQFGKPVTLSCSQTLNHNVMYWYQQKSSQAPKLLFHYYDKDFNNEADTPDNFQSRRPNTSFCFLDIRSPGLGDTAMYLCATGSPPGQGGSDQPQHFGDGTRLSIL.

This clonotype occurred once. The genes are TRBV7-6 and TRBJ1-2, with TRBD1 identical over 8 bases. Per the germline V gene, CDR1 is SGHVS and CDR2 is FNYEAQ. This CDR3 comprises 15 residues. The V gene end was trimmed by 3 bases and the J gene end by 6 bases; junction bases not matched to a gene: 9. CDR3 loop: CASSFLGQVSDGYTF. The CDR3 DNA follows: TGTGCCAGCAGCTTCCTGGGACAGGTTTCGGATGGCTACACCTTC. The full variable domain, with the rest looked up from reference TRBV7-6 and TRBJ1-2, is GAGVSQSPRYKVTKRGQDVALRCDPISGHVSLYWYRQALGQGPEFLTYFNYEAQQDKSGLPNDRFSAERPEGSISTLTIQRTEQRDSAMYRCASSFLGQVSDGYTFGSGTRLTVV.